The T cell receptor (beta chain) under discussion was sequenced for a study of T cell responses to AZD1222 COVID-19 vaccine. Germline V CDR1 and CDR2: SEHNR, FQNEAQ (reference sequence). CDR3 length: 15 residues. Trimming removed 1 base at V and 0 bases at J, with 4 bases between. General observations from the study: Along spike, vaccine-associated CD4 TCRs were found throughout, with dominance at 160-218 and 743-854.

With regard to this clone: Its antigen remains unknown.

Clones were sequenced by immunoSEQ multiplex PCR, and TCRdb holds only the in-frame ones, with some missing. This table has some 97,000 clones, more than 70% appearing once. The rearrangement joins TRBV7-9 to TRBJ2-6; D not certain. This clonotype was sampled from an adult in good health. This material consisted of peripheral blood, taken on day 0 of MenACWY control vaccination. The CDR3 region is CASSLGSSGANVLTF. CDR3 sequence (DNA): TGTGCCAGCAGCTTAGGGAGCTCTGGGGCCAACGTCCTGACTTTC.